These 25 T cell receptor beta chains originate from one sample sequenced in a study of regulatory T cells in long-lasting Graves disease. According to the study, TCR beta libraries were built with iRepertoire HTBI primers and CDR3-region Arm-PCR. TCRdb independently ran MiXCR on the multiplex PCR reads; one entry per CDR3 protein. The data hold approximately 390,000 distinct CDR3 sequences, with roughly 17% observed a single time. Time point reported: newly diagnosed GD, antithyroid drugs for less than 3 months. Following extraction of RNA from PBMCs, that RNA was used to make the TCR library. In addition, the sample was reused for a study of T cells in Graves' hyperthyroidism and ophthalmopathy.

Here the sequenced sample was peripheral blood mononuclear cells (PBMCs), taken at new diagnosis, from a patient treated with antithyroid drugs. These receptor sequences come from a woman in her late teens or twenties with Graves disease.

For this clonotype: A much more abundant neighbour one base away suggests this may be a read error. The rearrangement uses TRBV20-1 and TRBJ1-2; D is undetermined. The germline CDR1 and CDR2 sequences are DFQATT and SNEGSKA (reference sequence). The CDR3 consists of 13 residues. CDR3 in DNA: TGCAGTGCTAGGGCGCAGTACTTCGATGGCTACGCCTTC. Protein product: CSARAQYFDGYAF.

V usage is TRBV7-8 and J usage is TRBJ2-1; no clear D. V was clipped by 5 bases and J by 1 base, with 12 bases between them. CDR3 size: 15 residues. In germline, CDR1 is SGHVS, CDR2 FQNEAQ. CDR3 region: CASSPPGVSYNEQFF. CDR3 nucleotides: TGTGCCAGCAGCCCGCCGGGCGTATCCTACAATGAGCAGTTCTTC.

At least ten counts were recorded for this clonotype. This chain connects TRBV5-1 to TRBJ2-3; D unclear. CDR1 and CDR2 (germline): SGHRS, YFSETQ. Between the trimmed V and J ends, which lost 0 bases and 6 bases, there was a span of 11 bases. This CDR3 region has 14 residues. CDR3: CASSLDDFGDTQYF. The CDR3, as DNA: TGCGCCAGCAGCTTGGACGACTTCGGGGATACGCAGTATTTT.

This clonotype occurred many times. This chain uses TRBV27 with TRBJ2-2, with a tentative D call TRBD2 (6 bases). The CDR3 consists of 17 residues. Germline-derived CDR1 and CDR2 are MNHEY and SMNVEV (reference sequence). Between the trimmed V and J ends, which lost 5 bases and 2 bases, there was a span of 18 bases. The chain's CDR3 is CASSETSGTPNTGELFF. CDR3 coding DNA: TGTGCCAGCAGTGAGACTTCCGGGACTCCTAACACCGGGGAGCTGTTTTTT.

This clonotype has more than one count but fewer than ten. The CDR3 sequence is CASKREAPNEQFF. The CDR3 DNA follows: TGTGCCAGCAAGAGGGAGGCACCCAATGAGCAGTTCTTC. The chain joins TRBV28 to TRBJ2-1, with D possibly matching TRBD2 (6 bases). The germline CDR1 and CDR2 sequences are MDHEN and SYDVKM. The V end lost 7 bases, the J end lost 6 bases, and 13 bases lay between the germline ends. There are 13 residues in the CDR3.

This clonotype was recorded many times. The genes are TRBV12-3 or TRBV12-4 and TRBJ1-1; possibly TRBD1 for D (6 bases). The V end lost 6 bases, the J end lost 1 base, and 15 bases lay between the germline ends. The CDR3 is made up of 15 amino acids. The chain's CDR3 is CASRRYRVKNTEAFF. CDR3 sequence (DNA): TGTGCCAGCAGGAGATACAGGGTAAAGAACACTGAAGCTTTCTTT.

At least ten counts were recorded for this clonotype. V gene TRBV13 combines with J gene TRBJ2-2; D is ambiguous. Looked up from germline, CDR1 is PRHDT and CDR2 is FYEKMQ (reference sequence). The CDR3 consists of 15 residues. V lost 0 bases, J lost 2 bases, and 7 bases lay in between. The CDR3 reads CASSLGLVNTGELFF. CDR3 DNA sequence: TGTGCCAGCAGCTTAGGACTTGTAAACACCGGGGAGCTGTTTTTT.

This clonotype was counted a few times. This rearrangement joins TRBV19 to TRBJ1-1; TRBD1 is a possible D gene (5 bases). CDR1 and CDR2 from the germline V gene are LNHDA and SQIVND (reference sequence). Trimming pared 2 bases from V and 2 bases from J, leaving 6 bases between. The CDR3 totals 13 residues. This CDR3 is CASSITGNTEAFF. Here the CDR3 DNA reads TGTGCCAGTAGTATAACAGGCAACACTGAAGCTTTCTTT.

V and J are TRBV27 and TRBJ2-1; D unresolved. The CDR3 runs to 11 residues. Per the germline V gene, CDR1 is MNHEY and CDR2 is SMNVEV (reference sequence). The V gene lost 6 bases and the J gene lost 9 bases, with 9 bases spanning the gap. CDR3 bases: TGTGCCAGCAGAAATAGTCGTGAGCAGTTCTTC. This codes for CASRNSREQFF.

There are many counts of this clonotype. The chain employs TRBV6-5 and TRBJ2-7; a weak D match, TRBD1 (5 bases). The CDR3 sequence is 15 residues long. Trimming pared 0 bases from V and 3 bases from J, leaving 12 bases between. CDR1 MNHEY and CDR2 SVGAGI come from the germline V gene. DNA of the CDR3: TGTGCCAGCAGTTACTCTCCAGGGAAGCTCTACGAGCAGTACTTC. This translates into CASSYSPGKLYEQYF.

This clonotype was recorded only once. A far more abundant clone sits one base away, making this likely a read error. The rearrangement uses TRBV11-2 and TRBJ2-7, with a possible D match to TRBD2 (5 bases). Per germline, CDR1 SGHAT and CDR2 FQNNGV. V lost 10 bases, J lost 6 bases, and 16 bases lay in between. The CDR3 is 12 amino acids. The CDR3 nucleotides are TGTGCCACCCAGCGAGGGAGTGGCGAGCAGTACTTC. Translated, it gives CATQRGSGEQYF.

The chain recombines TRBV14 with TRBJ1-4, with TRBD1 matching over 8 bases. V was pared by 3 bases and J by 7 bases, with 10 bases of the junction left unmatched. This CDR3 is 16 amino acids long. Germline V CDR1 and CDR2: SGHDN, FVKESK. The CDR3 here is CASSQASDRASEKLFF. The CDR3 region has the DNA TGTGCCAGCAGCCAGGCTTCGGACAGGGCGTCTGAAAAACTGTTTTTT.

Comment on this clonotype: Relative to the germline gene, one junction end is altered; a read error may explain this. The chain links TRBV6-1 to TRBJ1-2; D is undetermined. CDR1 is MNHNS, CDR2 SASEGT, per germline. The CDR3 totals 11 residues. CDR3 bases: TGTGCCAGCAGTGAAGTGGATGGCTACATCTTC. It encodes CASSEVDGYIF.

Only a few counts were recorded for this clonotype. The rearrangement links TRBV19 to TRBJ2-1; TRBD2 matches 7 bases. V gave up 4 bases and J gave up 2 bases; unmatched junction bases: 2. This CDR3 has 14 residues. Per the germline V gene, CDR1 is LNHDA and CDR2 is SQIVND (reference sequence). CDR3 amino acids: CASSSGRTYNEQFF. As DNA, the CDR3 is TGTGCCAGTAGTAGCGGGAGAACCTACAATGAGCAGTTCTTC.

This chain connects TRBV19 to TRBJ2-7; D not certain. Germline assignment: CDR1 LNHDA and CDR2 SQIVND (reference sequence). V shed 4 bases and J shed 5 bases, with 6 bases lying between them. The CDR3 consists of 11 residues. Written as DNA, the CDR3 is TGTGCCAGTAGTACTTGGGACGAGCAGTACTTC. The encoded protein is CASSTWDEQYF.

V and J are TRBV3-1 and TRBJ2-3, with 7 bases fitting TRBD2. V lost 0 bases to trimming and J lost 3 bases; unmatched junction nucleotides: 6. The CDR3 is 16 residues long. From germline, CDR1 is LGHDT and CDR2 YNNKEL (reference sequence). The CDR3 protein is CASSQERSGVTDTQYF. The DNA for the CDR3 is TGTGCCAGCAGCCAAGAGAGAAGCGGGGTGACAGATACGCAGTATTTT.

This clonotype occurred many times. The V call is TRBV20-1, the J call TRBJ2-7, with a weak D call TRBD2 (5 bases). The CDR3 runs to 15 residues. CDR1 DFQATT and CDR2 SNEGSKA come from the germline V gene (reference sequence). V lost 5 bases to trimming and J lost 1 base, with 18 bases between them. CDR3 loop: CSAYPDRERSYEQYF. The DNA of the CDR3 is TGCAGTGCTTACCCCGATCGGGAAAGGTCCTACGAGCAGTACTTC.

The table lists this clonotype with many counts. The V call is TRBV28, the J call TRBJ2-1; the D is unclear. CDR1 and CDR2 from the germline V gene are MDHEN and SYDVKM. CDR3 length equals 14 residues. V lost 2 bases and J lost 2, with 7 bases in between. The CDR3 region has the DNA TGTGCCAGCAGTTTAGGCCAGACCTACAATGAGCAGTTCTTC. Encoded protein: CASSLGQTYNEQFF.

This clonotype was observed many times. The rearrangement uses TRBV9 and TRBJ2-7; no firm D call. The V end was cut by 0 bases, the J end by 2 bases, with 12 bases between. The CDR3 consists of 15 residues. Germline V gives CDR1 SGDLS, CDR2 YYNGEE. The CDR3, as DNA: TGTGCCAGCAGCGTAGATCCGGGCGGTACCTACGAGCAGTACTTC. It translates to CASSVDPGGTYEQYF.

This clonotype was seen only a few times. The CDR3 is CASSRQAAGGEKLFF. Here the CDR3 DNA reads TGTGCCAGCAGCCGTCAGGCCGCCGGGGGAGAAAAACTGTTTTTT. The chain recombines TRBV3-1 with TRBJ1-4; TRBD1 might be the D (5 bases). CDR1 LGHDT and CDR2 YNNKEL come from the germline V gene (reference sequence). The ends were cut back, 4 bases at V and 8 bases at J, with 17 bases in the middle. The CDR3 runs 15 residues.

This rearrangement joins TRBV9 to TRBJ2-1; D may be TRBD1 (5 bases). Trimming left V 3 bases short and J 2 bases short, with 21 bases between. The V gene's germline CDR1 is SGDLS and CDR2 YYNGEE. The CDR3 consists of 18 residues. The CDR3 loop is CASSEEPGWFYTYNEQFF. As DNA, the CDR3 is TGTGCCAGCAGCGAAGAACCAGGGTGGTTCTATACCTACAATGAGCAGTTCTTC.

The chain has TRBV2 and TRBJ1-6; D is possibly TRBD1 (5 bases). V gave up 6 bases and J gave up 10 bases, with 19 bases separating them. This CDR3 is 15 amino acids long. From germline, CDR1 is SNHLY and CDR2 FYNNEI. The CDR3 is CASRQAHGFESPLHF. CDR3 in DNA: TGTGCCAGCAGACAGGCACACGGGTTTGAGTCACCCCTCCACTTT.

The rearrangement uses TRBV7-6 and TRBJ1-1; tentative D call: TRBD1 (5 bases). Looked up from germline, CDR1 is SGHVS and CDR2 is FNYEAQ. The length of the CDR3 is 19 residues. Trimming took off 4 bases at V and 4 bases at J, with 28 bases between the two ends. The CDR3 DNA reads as TGTGCCAGCAGCTCGGCTGGGGGTCTGTCAGGAACCATCAGCACTGAAGCTTTCTTT. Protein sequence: CASSSAGGLSGTISTEAFF.

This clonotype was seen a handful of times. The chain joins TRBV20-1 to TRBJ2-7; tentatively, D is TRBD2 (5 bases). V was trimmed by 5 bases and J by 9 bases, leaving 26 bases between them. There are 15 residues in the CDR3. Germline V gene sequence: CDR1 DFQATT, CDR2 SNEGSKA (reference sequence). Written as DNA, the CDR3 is TGCAGTGCTTCCCCAGGCTTACTTCAGGCGGAGGTGCAGTACTTC. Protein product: CSASPGLLQAEVQYF.

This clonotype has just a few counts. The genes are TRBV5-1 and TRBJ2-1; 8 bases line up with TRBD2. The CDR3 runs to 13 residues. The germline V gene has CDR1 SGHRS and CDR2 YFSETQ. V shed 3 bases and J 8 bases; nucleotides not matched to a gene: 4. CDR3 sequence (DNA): TGCGCCAGCAGCTCCGGGCGGGGGGATGAGCAGTTCTTC. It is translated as CASSSGRGDEQFF.